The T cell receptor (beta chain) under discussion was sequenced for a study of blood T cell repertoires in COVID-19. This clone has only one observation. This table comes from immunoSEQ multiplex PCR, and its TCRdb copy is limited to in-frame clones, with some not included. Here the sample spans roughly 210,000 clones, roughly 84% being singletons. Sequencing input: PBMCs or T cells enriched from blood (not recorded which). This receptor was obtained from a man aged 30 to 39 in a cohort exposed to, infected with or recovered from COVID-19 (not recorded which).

CDR3 DNA sequence: TGTGCCAGCAGTTCCTACAGGAACAACTATGGCTACACCTTC. As protein: CASSSYRNNYGYTF. The rearrangement links TRBV27 to TRBJ1-2; tentative D call: TRBD1 (5 bases). V shed 4 bases and J shed 2 bases, with 11 bases lying between them. Germline V gene data show CDR1 as MNHEY and CDR2 as SMNVEV (reference sequence). The CDR3 covers 14 residues.